This T cell receptor beta chain appears in the sequencing data of a study of cytomegalovirus exposure and HLA in healthy donors. Broader study findings: Later genetic work tied a missense DCLRE1C variant to beta-chain V and J trimming. Within a later analysis, the majority of CMV-associated TCR beta chains appeared HLA-restricted.

A word on this clone: Antigen: not known.

This CDR3 comprises 18 residues. Germline V gene data show CDR1 as MDHEN and CDR2 as SYDVKM. Losses at the gene ends were 3 bases for V and 1 base for J; bases not matched to a gene: 11. PCR involved 60 Vbeta and 13 Jbeta primers. Profiling relied on immunoSEQ multiplex PCR, and the TCRdb table lists in-frame clones only, not all of them. The sample shows approximately 110,000 clones, around 80% of them seen only once. Specimen: PBMCs. The chain combines TRBV28 with TRBJ2-3; TRBD1 aligns across 9 bases. The source of this sequence is a female donor in good health and CMV-seropositive. The CDR3 DNA follows: TGTGCCAGCAGTTTGCCCACTCTACAGGGGGCGGGCACAGATACGCAGTATTTT. The encoded protein is CASSLPTLQGAGTDTQYF.